This T cell receptor beta chain emerged from a study of T cell repertoires in cytomegalovirus infection. Study context: CMV infection plus the matching HLA type was flagged by public TCR beta signatures.

TCRdb re-called the reads with MiXCR, one entry per CDR3 protein. The sample lists some 390,000 distinct CDR3 sequences, 15% to 20% seen once, with 8.5% to 10% in the top ten. This clonotype was picked up a small number of times. The receptor comes from a human donor in good health (CMV status not recorded). Some clones in this sample may be carry-over from other donors' samples. Source material: PBMCs.

CDR3 DNA sequence: TGTGCCAGCAGTTCACAAAGGGTAGATCAGCCCCAGCATTTT. This sequence encodes CASSSQRVDQPQHF. The rearrangement joins TRBV2 to TRBJ1-5; D is uncertain. CDR1 and CDR2 (germline): SNHLY, FYNNEI. This CDR3 is built from 14 residues. Trimming took 5 bases from V and 5 from J, leaving 13 bases between them.